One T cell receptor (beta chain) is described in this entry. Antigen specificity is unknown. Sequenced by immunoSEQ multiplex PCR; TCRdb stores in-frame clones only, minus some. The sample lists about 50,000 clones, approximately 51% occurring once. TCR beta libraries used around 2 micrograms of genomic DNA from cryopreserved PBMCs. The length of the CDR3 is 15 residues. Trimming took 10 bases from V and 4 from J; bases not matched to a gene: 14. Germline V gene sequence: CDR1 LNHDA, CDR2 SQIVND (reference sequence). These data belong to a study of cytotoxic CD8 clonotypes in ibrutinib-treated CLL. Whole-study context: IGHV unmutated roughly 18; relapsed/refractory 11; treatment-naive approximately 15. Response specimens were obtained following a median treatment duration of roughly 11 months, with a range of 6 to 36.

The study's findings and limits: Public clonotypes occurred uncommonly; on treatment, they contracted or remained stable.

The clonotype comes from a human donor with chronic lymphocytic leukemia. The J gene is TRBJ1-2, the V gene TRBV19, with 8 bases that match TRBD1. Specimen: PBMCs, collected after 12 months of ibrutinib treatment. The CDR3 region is CATNSPGQVIYGYTF. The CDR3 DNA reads TGTGCCACTAACTCACCGGGACAGGTGATCTATGGCTACACCTTC. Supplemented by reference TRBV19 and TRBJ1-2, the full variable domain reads DGGITQSPKYLFRKEGQNVTLSCEQNLNHDAMYWYRQDPGQGLRLIYYSQIVNDFQKGDIAEGYSVSREKKESFPLTVTSAQKNPTAFYLCATNSPGQVIYGYTFGSGTRLTVV.